Below are 25 T cell receptor beta chains sequenced from a single sample in a study of CD8+CD57+ T cells in acquired aplastic anemia. According to the study, genomic DNA was the template for TCR beta VDJ and CDR3 profiling. TCRdb reprocessed the reads via MiXCR and lists one record per CDR3 protein. The sample lists about 160,000 distinct CDR3 sequences; 71% were seen once. Patients sequenced had flow cytometry evidence of CD8+CD57+ cell expansion. Input material: sorted CD4+, CD8+, or CD8+CD57+ T cells (not recorded which) from PBMCs. The source is a human donor with aplastic anemia.

The rearrangement uses TRBV30 and TRBJ2-3; D may be TRBD1 or TRBD2 (5 bases each). Looked up from germline, CDR1 is GTSNPN and CDR2 is SVGIG (reference sequence). V lost 5 bases and J 5 bases, leaving 11 bases between the germline ends. The CDR3 sequence is 12 residues long. For the CDR3, the DNA is TGTGCCTGGTGGGGGTGGGGAGATACGCAGTATTTT. This codes for CAWWGWGDTQYF.

This clonotype was seen a single time. This sequence joins TRBV29-1 and TRBJ2-1, with D tentatively TRBD2 (5 bases). The CDR3 sequence is 12 residues long. V shed 7 bases and J shed 1 base, with 8 bases lying between them. CDR1 is SQVTM and CDR2 is ANQGSEA in the germline V gene. CDR3 residues: CSAEVSYNEQFF. The CDR3 DNA sequence: TGCAGCGCGGAGGTGTCCTACAATGAGCAGTTCTTC.

The gene calls are TRBV2 and TRBJ2-4, with D perhaps TRBD2 (6 bases). This CDR3 spans 17 amino acids. Looked up from germline, CDR1 is SNHLY and CDR2 is FYNNEI. V lost 1 base and J lost 0, with 13 bases in between. CDR3 bases: TGTGCCAGCAGTGAAGATCTAGGAGGGGCAGCCAAAAACATTCAGTACTTC. Translating gives CASSEDLGGAAKNIQYF.

The V and J genes are TRBV5-6 and TRBJ2-1; D unclear. Trimming shortened V by 3 bases and J by 10 bases, and 8 bases separated the two germline ends. Germline V gives CDR1 SGHDT, CDR2 YYEEEE. The CDR3 contains 11 residues. CDR3 loop: CASSSTREQFF. The CDR3, as DNA: TGTGCCAGCAGCTCGACTCGCGAGCAGTTCTTC.

V usage is TRBV2 and J usage is TRBJ2-3; no reliable D call. The germline V and J ends were trimmed by 6 bases and 2 bases, with 15 bases remaining between them. The CDR3 runs to 15 residues. Germline CDR1 SNHLY, CDR2 FYNNEI. The CDR3 region is CASRTTPQITDTQYF. The CDR3 region has the DNA TGTGCCAGCAGAACCACCCCGCAAATCACAGATACGCAGTATTTT.

CDR3 amino acids: CASSEDSRNSPLHF. The CDR3 coding sequence is TGTGCCAGCAGTGAGGACAGTAGGAATTCACCCCTCCACTTT. V gene TRBV2 combines with J gene TRBJ1-6; TRBD1 might be the D (6 bases). Germline assignment: CDR1 SNHLY and CDR2 FYNNEI. CDR3 length equals 14 residues. The ends were cut back, 3 bases at V and 7 bases at J, with 10 bases in the middle.

The CDR3 loop reads CASSSPGGADYEQYF. The CDR3 nucleotides read TGTGCCAGCAGCTCCCCCGGGGGGGCGGACTACGAGCAGTACTTC. The chain has TRBV7-8 and TRBJ2-7; 8 bases are a match to TRBD2. CDR1 and CDR2 (germline): SGHVS, FQNEAQ. Trimming removed 4 bases from V and 3 bases from J; junction bases left unmatched: 8. This CDR3 has 15 amino acids.

The chain employs TRBV4-1 and TRBJ2-1; 10 bases are shared with TRBD2. The V gene end was trimmed by 1 base and the J gene end by 5 bases; junction bases not matched to a gene: 5. Per germline, CDR1 MGHRA and CDR2 YSYEKL. CDR3 size: 16 residues. CDR3 sequence: CASSQGTGTSDNEQFF. CDR3 in DNA: TGCGCCAGCAGCCAAGGAACCGGGACTAGCGACAATGAGCAGTTCTTC.

The V and J genes are TRBV10-3 and TRBJ2-1, with TRBD2 matching over 11 bases. This CDR3 comprises 15 residues. Germline V gene lookup returns CDR1 ENHRY and CDR2 SYGVKD. The J segment lost 9 bases and the V segment lost 6 bases, leaving 10 bases of the junction unmatched. CDR3 region: CAIRVAGGDGSEQFF. Here the CDR3 DNA reads TGTGCCATCAGAGTAGCGGGGGGGGACGGGAGTGAGCAGTTCTTC.

The chain combines TRBV5-4 with TRBJ1-2, with D unclear. CDR1 is SGHNT and CDR2 is YYREEE in the germline V gene (reference sequence). This CDR3 contains 13 residues. Trimming pared 3 bases from V and 6 bases from J, leaving 12 bases between. CDR3 DNA sequence: TGTGCCAGCAGCTCGGTTGACACGGATGGCTACACCTTC. Amino acids: CASSSVDTDGYTF.

A few counts support this clonotype. This sequence joins TRBV20-1 and TRBJ2-7; TRBD1 matches at 7 bases. V lost 3 bases, J lost 7 bases, and 15 bases stayed unmatched. The CDR3 length is 15 residues. Germline values: CDR1 DFQATT, CDR2 SNEGSKA (reference sequence). Here the CDR3 reads CSARAATGSPLEQYF. DNA of the CDR3: TGCAGTGCTAGGGCCGCGACAGGGTCCCCGCTTGAGCAGTACTTC.

This chain uses TRBV6-4 with TRBJ1-2; 12 bases map to TRBD1. Germline V lookup: CDR1 MRHNA, CDR2 SNTAGT. V lost 4 bases to trimming and J lost 6 bases; unmatched junction nucleotides: 3. CDR3 length: 14 amino acids. The CDR3 DNA reads TGTGCCAGCAGTGCCGGGACAGGGGGCAATGGCTACACCTTC. Protein sequence: CASSAGTGGNGYTF.

J is TRBJ2-7 and V is TRBV10-3; 7 bases agree with TRBD2. The CDR3 is 13 residues long. Germline trimming cut 4 bases from V and 5 bases from J; bases unmatched to any gene: 5. Per the germline V gene, CDR1 is ENHRY and CDR2 is SYGVKD. CDR3 DNA sequence: TGTGCCATCAGTGGGACTAGTCAGAACGAGCAGTACTTC. It encodes CAISGTSQNEQYF.

The rearrangement links TRBV20-1 to TRBJ2-7; a weak D match, TRBD2 (7 bases). Germline CDR1 reads DFQATT; CDR2 reads SNEGSKA (reference sequence). Trimming shortened V by 6 bases and J by 5 bases, and 23 bases separated the two germline ends. The CDR3 is 15 residues long. Here the CDR3 reads CSAQGGGVEIHEQYF. Written as DNA, the CDR3 is TGCAGTGCCCAAGGGGGGGGCGTTGAGATCCACGAGCAGTACTTC.

The chain carries TRBV7-2 and TRBJ1-1, with 7 positions matching TRBD1. J was trimmed by 4 bases and V by 4 bases; bases with no gene match: 6. Looked up from germline, CDR1 is SGHTA and CDR2 is FQGNSA. The CDR3 contains 14 residues. The CDR3 loop reads CASSSRTGGTEAFF. The DNA for the CDR3 is TGTGCCAGCAGCTCCCGGACAGGCGGCACTGAAGCTTTCTTT.

V is TRBV15 and J is TRBJ2-3; perhaps TRBD1 as D (6 bases). Trimming cost V 2 bases and J 10 bases, with 10 bases left between them. CDR3 length: 12 residues. The germline gives CDR1 LNHNV, CDR2 YYDKDF (reference sequence). The CDR3 protein is CATSRQQGPQYF. CDR3 nucleotide sequence: TGTGCCACCAGCAGACAACAGGGTCCGCAGTATTTT.

V and J are TRBV7-9 and TRBJ2-7; D tentatively reads TRBD1 or TRBD2 (5 bases each). The CDR3 loop spans 14 amino acids. Looked up from germline, CDR1 is SEHNR and CDR2 is FQNEAQ (reference sequence). Trimming took off 5 bases at V and 3 bases at J, with 14 bases between the two ends. The DNA for the CDR3 is TGTGCCAGCAGCCCCGGGACGGCGAACTACGAGCAGTACTTC. Translation gives CASSPGTANYEQYF.

The chain joins TRBV10-2 to TRBJ1-2; D unresolved. V lost 8 bases and J lost 2, with 6 bases in between. The CDR3 length is 11 residues. Germline V gene lookup returns CDR1 WSHSY and CDR2 SAAADI. In DNA form, the CDR3 reads TGCGCCAGCGGCCAGAACTATGGCTACACCTTC. Translated: CASGQNYGYTF.

The rearrangement links TRBV9 to TRBJ1-2, with D unresolved. The CDR3 has 13 residues. Germline V gene data show CDR1 as SGDLS and CDR2 as YYNGEE. Trimming shortened V by 0 bases and J by 2 bases, and 5 bases separated the two germline ends. The CDR3 DNA is TGTGCCAGCAGCGTAGCCAGGAACTATGGCTACACCTTC. It yields the protein CASSVARNYGYTF.

The CDR3, as DNA: TGCAGTGCCCCAGCGGGGGTTGCTAATGAAAAACTGTTTTTT. Translation gives CSAPAGVANEKLFF. J is TRBJ1-4 and V is TRBV20-1, with D possibly TRBD1 on 5 matching bases. Germline CDR1 and CDR2: DFQATT and SNEGSKA (reference sequence). The CDR3 runs to 14 residues. V was pared by 6 bases and J by 3 bases, with 14 bases between.

The chain recombines TRBV5-1 with TRBJ2-2, with D unresolved. This CDR3 has 13 amino acids. Trimming stripped 6 bases from V and 2 bases from J, with 8 bases between. CDR1 SGHRS and CDR2 YFSETQ come from the germline V gene. In DNA form, the CDR3 reads TGCGCCAGCACCATTTTTAACACCGGGGAGCTGTTTTTT. It encodes CASTIFNTGELFF.

This rearrangement joins TRBV5-6 to TRBJ2-5, with 9 bases matching TRBD1. The assigned J gene may be wrong: the sequence end matches TRBJ2-7 better. Looked up from germline, CDR1 is SGHDT and CDR2 is YYEEEE. CDR3 length equals 15 residues. The CDR3: CASSLSGQGVGEQYF. CDR3 sequence (DNA): TGTGCCAGCAGCTTATCGGGACAGGGTGTTGGCGAGCAGTACTTC.

The V gene is TRBV9, the J gene TRBJ2-5; D remains unclear. V was clipped by 7 bases and J by 1 base, with 5 bases between them. The CDR3 runs 11 residues. The V gene's germline CDR1 is SGDLS and CDR2 YYNGEE. CDR3 sequence (DNA): TGTGCCAGCGGATTCCAAGAGACCCAGTACTTC. Protein product: CASGFQETQYF.

The chain couples TRBV9 to TRBJ2-1; perhaps D is TRBD1 or TRBD2 (6 bases each). The CDR3 is 13 residues long. CDR1 is SGDLS, CDR2 YYNGEE, per germline. The V end lost 0 bases, the J end lost 10 bases, and 11 bases lay between the germline ends. CDR3 residues: CASSVATGREQFF. The CDR3 coding sequence is TGTGCCAGCAGCGTAGCTACAGGGAGGGAGCAGTTCTTC.

The rearrangement uses TRBV12-5 and TRBJ1-1; D is possibly TRBD1 (5 bases). Trimming took 1 base from V and 6 from J, leaving 15 bases between them. The germline gives CDR1 LGHNT, CDR2 FRNRAP. The CDR3 is 15 amino acids. CDR3 in amino acids: CASGLASPGDAEAFF. The CDR3 region has the DNA TGTGCTAGTGGTTTGGCATCCCCGGGGGACGCTGAAGCTTTCTTT.